These 24 T cell receptor beta chains originate from one sample sequenced in a study of T cells in Graves' hyperthyroidism and ophthalmopathy. RNA transcripts served as the template for amplifying TCR beta CDR3 regions. The TCR CDR3 was amplified in a first-round RT-PCR using the HTBI primer set. TCRdb redid the calling of the multiplex PCR reads with MiXCR, one entry per CDR3 protein. Counted here are 350,000 to 400,000 distinct CDR3 sequences, approximately 17% occurring once; the ten biggest clones make up 35% to 50%. Sequencing was carried out using blood. These receptors came from a man between 18 and 29 years old with Graves' ophthalmopathy.

This clonotype was counted ten times or more. This chain uses TRBV7-3 with TRBJ1-1; D may be TRBD1 (5 bases). CDR3 length: 13 residues. Germline assignment: CDR1 SGHTA and CDR2 FQGTGA. V was pared by 5 bases and J by 7 bases, with 14 bases between. The CDR3 is CASSLPGLGEAFF. CDR3 nucleotides: TGTGCCAGCAGCCTCCCAGGGCTAGGTGAAGCTTTCTTT. Together with reference TRBV7-3 and TRBJ1-1, the CDR3 gives the full variable domain: GAGVSQTPSNKVTEKGKYVELRCDPISGHTALYWYRQSLGQGPEFLIYFQGTGAADDSGLPNDRFFAVRPEGSVSTLKIQRTERGDSAVYLCASSLPGLGEAFFGQGTRLTVV.

This clonotype has just a few counts. CDR3 amino acids: CSARGPFGPGELFF. DNA for the CDR3: TGCAGTGCTAGAGGACCTTTTGGCCCCGGGGAGCTGTTTTTT. This chain links TRBV20-1 with TRBJ2-2; no clear D gene. The CDR3 loop spans 14 amino acids. Germline V gives CDR1 DFQATT, CDR2 SNEGSKA (reference sequence). Trimming shortened V by 1 base and J by 6 bases, and 12 bases separated the two germline ends.

This clonotype was counted many times. The J gene is TRBJ2-5, the V gene TRBV9; unclear D gene. The CDR3 is made up of 15 amino acids. The V and J ends lost 9 bases and 5 bases respectively, with 23 bases between them. Germline-derived CDR1 and CDR2 are SGDLS and YYNGEE. This CDR3 reads CATVLRRVSHETQYF. The CDR3 bases are TGTGCCACCGTACTTCGACGGGTTTCTCACGAGACCCAGTACTTC. Filled out from reference TRBV9 and TRBJ2-5, the complete variable domain reads DSGVTQTPKHLITATGQRVTLRCSPRSGDLSVYWYQQSLDQGLQFLIQYYNGEERAKGNILERFSAQQFPDLHSELNLSSLELGDSALYFCATVLRRVSHETQYFGPGTRLLVL.

The chain has TRBV9 and TRBJ1-2, with D possibly matching TRBD1 (6 bases). The V and J ends lost 6 bases and 3 bases respectively, with 15 bases between them. The CDR3 covers 14 residues. Germline lookup yields CDR1 SGDLS and CDR2 YYNGEE. The CDR3, as DNA: TGTGCCAGCACGTCCGGGGGCTTAGACTATGGCTACACCTTC. This translates into CASTSGGLDYGYTF.

This clonotype came up a few times. J is TRBJ2-1 and V is TRBV7-6; 13 positions agree with TRBD2. The germline V gene has CDR1 SGHVS and CDR2 FNYEAQ. V dropped 5 bases and J dropped 4; count of bases not matched to a gene: 5. The CDR3 is 16 residues long. CDR3 bases: TGTGCCAGCAGCCCAGGGACTAGCGGGGCATACAATGAGCAGTTCTTC. The encoded protein is CASSPGTSGAYNEQFF.

Only a few counts were recorded for this clonotype. The genes are TRBV12-5 and TRBJ2-1; 9 bases align to TRBD2. This CDR3 contains 17 residues. The junction had 8 bases not matched to a gene; V was cut back by 0 bases and J by 5 bases. Germline-derived CDR1 and CDR2 are LGHNT and FRNRAP. This chain's CDR3 is CASGLVLGGGANNEQFF. In DNA form, the CDR3 reads TGTGCTAGTGGTTTGGTACTTGGCGGGGGGGCTAACAATGAGCAGTTCTTC.

This clonotype appeared many times. This sequence joins TRBV9 and TRBJ1-3, with 8 bases identical to TRBD1. This CDR3 has 15 residues. From germline, CDR1 is SGDLS and CDR2 YYNGEE. V gave up 3 bases and J gave up 2 bases; unmatched junction bases: 4. CDR3 DNA sequence: TGTGCCAGCAGCGGTGGACAGGGTGCTGGAAACACCATATATTTT. Translation gives CASSGGQGAGNTIYF.

The chain has TRBV27 and TRBJ2-1, with 8 bases lining up with TRBD2. CDR1 is MNHEY and CDR2 is SMNVEV in the germline V gene (reference sequence). The CDR3 extends over 16 amino acids. V lost 6 bases, J lost 2 bases, and 9 bases stayed unmatched. CDR3 protein: CASREAGGLPYNEQFF. Here the CDR3 DNA reads TGTGCCAGCAGGGAGGCGGGGGGCCTCCCCTACAATGAGCAGTTCTTC.

This clonotype came up a few times. The chain employs TRBV6-1 and TRBJ1-5, with TRBD1 identical over 11 bases. The germline V gene has CDR1 MNHNS and CDR2 SASEGT. The CDR3 has 15 amino acids. Unmatched junction bases numbered 5, after V lost 6 bases and J lost 4 bases. CDR3 amino acids: CASRDGQGANQPQHF. CDR3 coding DNA: TGTGCCAGCAGGGACGGACAGGGGGCAAATCAGCCCCAGCATTTT.

The sample holds a few counts of this clonotype. The chain carries TRBV4-1 and TRBJ2-7, with 8 bases aligning to TRBD1. CDR1 is MGHRA, CDR2 YSYEKL, per germline. After removal of 3 bases from V and 3 bases from J, the junction contained 4 bases not matched to a gene. The CDR3 covers 14 residues. The CDR3 DNA is TGCGCCAGCAGCCATCGACAGGGGAACTACGAGCAGTACTTC. It is translated as CASSHRQGNYEQYF.

This clonotype was counted many times. The rearrangement uses TRBV7-3 and TRBJ1-1; tentative D call: TRBD1 (5 bases). V lost 5 bases to trimming and J lost 0 bases, with 13 bases between them. The germline V gene encodes CDR1 SGHTA and CDR2 FQGTGA. This CDR3 region has 15 residues. The chain's CDR3 is CASSPVGGVNTEAFF. In DNA form, the CDR3 reads TGTGCCAGCAGCCCTGTGGGGGGGGTGAACACTGAAGCTTTCTTT.

The chain carries TRBV7-3 and TRBJ2-2; D might be TRBD1 (6 bases). Per the germline V gene, CDR1 is SGHTA and CDR2 is FQGTGA. The CDR3 length is 19 residues. Trimming stripped 5 bases from V and 2 bases from J, with 24 bases between. Here the CDR3 reads CASSRTVPKIPFNTGELFF. The CDR3 DNA reads TGTGCCAGCAGCAGGACAGTTCCCAAAATTCCCTTTAACACCGGGGAGCTGTTTTTT.

The V and J genes are TRBV7-9 and TRBJ1-2; maybe TRBD1 (6 bases). With 1 base removed from V and 7 bases from J, the gap between germline ends came to 10 bases. This CDR3 is 13 amino acids long. The germline CDR1 and CDR2 sequences are SEHNR and FQNEAQ (reference sequence). The CDR3 nucleotides are TGTGCCAGCAGCTTAGGGGACACGGCTGGCTACACCTTC. This translates into CASSLGDTAGYTF.

This clonotype was counted between two and nine times. V and J are TRBV19 and TRBJ2-1; D possibly corresponds to TRBD2 (6 bases). CDR1 and CDR2 from the germline V gene are LNHDA and SQIVND (reference sequence). With 2 bases removed from V and 6 bases from J, the gap between germline ends came to 17 bases. The CDR3 has 16 residues. The CDR3 spells CASSIRSSGSFNEQFF. CDR3 nucleotides: TGTGCCAGTAGTATAAGGAGTAGCGGTTCATTCAATGAGCAGTTCTTC.

This clonotype was counted at least ten times. The chain is built from TRBV5-5 and TRBJ2-5; the D gene is possibly TRBD1 (5 bases). Trimming shortened V by 0 bases and J by 5 bases, and 11 bases separated the two germline ends. The CDR3 is 14 residues long. Germline assignment: CDR1 SGHKS and CDR2 YYEKEE (reference sequence). The CDR3, as DNA: TGTGCCAGCAGCTTGGAAGGGGAACAGGAGACCCAGTACTTC. Encoded protein: CASSLEGEQETQYF.

This clonotype was counted ten times or more. The V and J genes are TRBV5-6 and TRBJ2-1; a weak D match, TRBD2 (5 bases). Trimming took 4 bases from V and 7 from J, leaving 12 bases between them. Germline V gives CDR1 SGHDT, CDR2 YYEEEE. The CDR3 extends over 13 amino acids. This CDR3 reads CASSEPGTNEQFF. The CDR3, as DNA: TGTGCCAGCAGCGAGCCGGGAACAAATGAGCAGTTCTTC. The whole variable domain, filled in from reference TRBV5-6 and TRBJ2-1, reads DAGVTQSPTHLIKTRGQQVTLRCSPKSGHDTVSWYQQALGQGPQFIFQYYEEEERQRGNFPDRFSGHQFPNYSSELNVNALLLGDSALYLCASSEPGTNEQFFGPGTRLTVL.

V gene TRBV18 combines with J gene TRBJ1-2; D call uncertain. Per the germline V gene, CDR1 is KGHSH and CDR2 is LQKENI. The CDR3 has 14 residues. The V and J ends lost 5 bases and 2 bases respectively, with 12 bases between them. Here the CDR3 reads CASSTQGENYGYTF. CDR3 in DNA: TGTGCCAGCTCAACACAAGGAGAGAACTATGGCTACACCTTC.

This clonotype has ten or more counts. V gene TRBV11-2 combines with J gene TRBJ2-2; 7 bases agree with TRBD1. With V trimmed by 7 bases and J by 4 bases, 3 bases remained unmatched. Germline V gene lookup returns CDR1 SGHAT and CDR2 FQNNGV. This CDR3 spans 13 amino acids. DNA for the CDR3: TGTGCCAGCAACAACAGGGGCACCGGGGAGCTGTTTTTT. Its protein is CASNNRGTGELFF.

This clonotype was recorded at least ten times. The V call is TRBV7-8, the J call TRBJ2-2; TRBD2 aligns across 9 bases. V dropped 5 bases and J dropped 4; count of bases not matched to a gene: 11. There are 17 residues in the CDR3. In germline, CDR1 is SGHVS, CDR2 FQNEAQ. The DNA of the CDR3 is TGTGCCAGCAGCCCAAGAGCTAGCGGGGTGATCACCGGGGAGCTGTTTTTT. Encoded protein: CASSPRASGVITGELFF.

This clonotype was observed many times. The J gene is TRBJ1-1, the V gene TRBV28, with D possibly being TRBD1 (5 bases). Trimming removed 5 bases at V and 3 bases at J, with 13 bases between. The CDR3 contains 14 residues. CDR1 is MDHEN, CDR2 SYDVKM, per germline. The CDR3 DNA reads TGTGCCAGCAGTACTGGGGGGGGTCACACTGAAGCTTTCTTT. Amino acid sequence: CASSTGGGHTEAFF.

This clonotype has a count of ten or more. CDR3 protein: CASRNRGRDTEAFF. The CDR3 DNA follows: TGTGCCAGCAGGAATAGGGGGCGGGACACTGAAGCTTTCTTT. This chain joins TRBV11-2 and TRBJ1-1, with 7 bases matching TRBD1. Trimming cost V 6 bases and J 3 bases; bases outside gene matches: 7. The germline gives CDR1 SGHAT, CDR2 FQNNGV. This CDR3 is 14 amino acids long.

As to this clonotype: Possible read error: a much larger clone is one base away. The chain joins TRBV11-2 to TRBJ1-2; D call uncertain. The V gene's germline CDR1 is SGHAT and CDR2 FQNNGV. This CDR3 region has 15 residues. DNA of the CDR3: TGTGTCAGCAGCCCGCTCAGAGGAACTAACTATGGCTACACCTTC. Encoded protein: CVSSPLRGTNYGYTF.

At least ten counts were recorded for this clonotype. This rearrangement joins TRBV28 to TRBJ2-7; D is uncertain. CDR1 MDHEN and CDR2 SYDVKM come from the germline V gene. Trimming shortened V by 5 bases and J by 6 bases, and 8 bases separated the two germline ends. The CDR3 length is 11 residues. The CDR3 nucleotides are TGTGCCAGCAGTCTCGGAATCGAGCAGTACTTC. Residues: CASSLGIEQYF.

Here the CDR3 reads CATLPLAGQVYNEQFF. The CDR3 DNA follows: TGTGCCACCCTACCCTTGGCCGGACAGGTGTACAATGAGCAGTTCTTC. This chain joins TRBV18 and TRBJ2-1; 7 nucleotides match TRBD1. The V gene's germline CDR1 is KGHSH and CDR2 LQKENI. This CDR3 is built from 16 residues. V gave up 10 bases and J gave up 4 bases; unmatched junction bases: 16.